One and the same sample provided the 18 T cell receptor beta chains below, sequenced in a study of post-analysis software for immune sequencing data. Sequencing libraries made from TCR beta cDNA carried unique molecular identifiers. TCRdb re-called the PCR reads through MiXCR, storing one row per CDR3 protein. The sample contains around 400,000 distinct CDR3 sequences, less than 40% of which appear only once. Broader study findings: The study found TRBV5-6, TRBV5-1 and TRBV20-1 among five TRBV segments more frequent in patients than controls.

Their target antigens are unknown. The sample was blood. All receptors come from a girl under 18 with multiple sclerosis.

This clonotype turned up a few times. This chain connects TRBV5-6 to TRBJ1-4; no clear D gene. CDR3 length: 13 amino acids. Germline V gives CDR1 SGHDT, CDR2 YYEEEE. V was cut by 0 bases and J by 7 bases, with 7 bases left in between. The CDR3 here is CASSLAGSEKLFF. The CDR3 DNA follows: TGTGCCAGCAGCTTGGCGGGATCTGAAAAACTGTTTTTT.

The genes are TRBV18 and TRBJ2-5; 10 bases fit TRBD1. The CDR3 is 15 residues long. Germline V gene data show CDR1 as KGHSH and CDR2 as LQKENI. V lost 1 base to trimming and J lost 4 bases; unmatched junction nucleotides: 3. The CDR3 nucleotides read TGTGCCAGCTCACCACGACAGGGGGCTGGAGAGACCCAGTACTTC. This codes for CASSPRQGAGETQYF.

The rearrangement joins TRBV7-3 to TRBJ2-1; TRBD2 is a possible D gene (6 bases). Germline V gives CDR1 SGHTA, CDR2 FQGTGA. The CDR3 runs to 15 residues. V gave up 2 bases and J gave up 9 bases, with 17 bases separating them. The DNA of the CDR3 is TGTGCCAGCAGCTTAGCTGCAGGGAGGTACGGTGAGCAGTTCTTC. This encodes CASSLAAGRYGEQFF. The full variable domain, with the rest looked up from reference TRBV7-3 and TRBJ2-1, is GAGVSQTPSNKVTEKGKYVELRCDPISGHTALYWYRQSLGQGPEFLIYFQGTGAADDSGLPNDRFFAVRPEGSVSTLKIQRTERGDSAVYLCASSLAAGRYGEQFFGPGTRLTVL.

This clonotype was seen more than once but under ten times. J is TRBJ2-3 and V is TRBV5-1, with a tentative D call TRBD2 (6 bases). The V gene lost 3 bases and the J gene lost 2 bases, with 16 bases spanning the gap. CDR1 and CDR2 (germline): SGHRS, YFSETQ. The CDR3 runs to 16 residues. Here the CDR3 reads CASSSGTAGITDTQYF. The CDR3 nucleotides read TGCGCCAGCAGCTCCGGGACGGCGGGGATCACAGATACGCAGTATTTT.

This sequence joins TRBV7-9 and TRBJ2-1; 8 positions agree with TRBD2. Germline assignment: CDR1 SEHNR and CDR2 FQNEAQ (reference sequence). Trimming at V came to 3 bases and at J to 6 bases, leaving 10 bases not matched to a gene. The CDR3 totals 16 residues. The CDR3 DNA follows: TGTGCCAGCAGCTTCCCGCCGGGACTAGAGGGCAATGAGCAGTTCTTC. Translating gives CASSFPPGLEGNEQFF. Full variable domain (rest looked up from reference TRBV7-9 and TRBJ2-1): DTGVSQNPRHKITKRGQNVTFRCDPISEHNRLYWYRQTLGQGPEFLTYFQNEAQLEKSRLLSDRFSAERPKGSFSTLEIQRTEQGDSAMYLCASSFPPGLEGNEQFFGPGTRLTVL.

The chain is built from TRBV20-1 and TRBJ2-7; D remains ambiguous. Trimming removed 2 bases at V and 0 bases at J, with 5 bases between. This CDR3 has 12 amino acids. CDR1 and CDR2 (germline): DFQATT, SNEGSKA (reference sequence). In nucleotides, the CDR3 is TGCAGTGCTAGAAGGGACTCCTACGAGCAGTACTTC. As protein: CSARRDSYEQYF.

The chain couples TRBV10-3 to TRBJ2-4; 9 bases line up with TRBD2. The V segment lost 6 bases and the J segment 13 bases; nucleotides outside the gene matches: 22. Germline V gene sequence: CDR1 ENHRY, CDR2 SYGVKD. CDR3 length equals 17 residues. Here the CDR3 reads CAISDILTGTSPYGQYF. The CDR3 DNA reads as TGTGCCATCAGCGATATACTAACCGGGACTAGCCCCTACGGGCAGTACTTC.

In its sample, this clonotype was seen a few times. This chain links TRBV27 with TRBJ2-5; D perhaps matches TRBD1 (5 bases). Germline CDR1 reads MNHEY; CDR2 reads SMNVEV (reference sequence). The CDR3 runs 13 residues. V lost 4 bases, J lost 1 base, and 7 bases lay in between. CDR3 coding DNA: TGTGCCAGCAGTTCAAGGGGCCAAGAGACCCAGTACTTC. This sequence encodes CASSSRGQETQYF.

The rearrangement joins TRBV4-1 to TRBJ2-3, with D possibly matching TRBD1 (5 bases). The CDR3 is 15 amino acids. Trimming cost V 3 bases and J 0 bases, with 10 bases left between them. CDR1 and CDR2 from the germline V gene are MGHRA and YSYEKL. The CDR3 loop reads CASSQKWGSTDTQYF. DNA of the CDR3: TGCGCCAGCAGCCAGAAATGGGGCAGCACAGATACGCAGTATTTT.

This clonotype occurred a few times. V is TRBV12-3 or TRBV12-4 and J is TRBJ1-5; 9 nucleotides line up with TRBD1. This CDR3 contains 15 residues. V trimming: 5 bases; J trimming: 6 bases; junction bases outside the gene matches: 8. The CDR3, as DNA: TGTGCCAGCAGTGAGAGGACAGGGGAATCTCAGCCCCAGCATTTT. Protein product: CASSERTGESQPQHF.

Here the CDR3 reads CASVAALGPHSYEQYF. DNA of the CDR3: TGTGCCAGCGTTGCGGCGCTCGGGCCACATTCCTACGAGCAGTACTTC. This chain connects TRBV6-6 to TRBJ2-7; D not resolved. V shed 8 bases and J shed 1 base, with 21 bases lying between them. Per germline, CDR1 MNHNY and CDR2 SVGAGI (reference sequence). The CDR3 is 16 amino acids.

The chain has TRBV5-1 and TRBJ2-1, with 8 bases lining up with TRBD2. The CDR3 sequence is 17 residues long. The J segment lost 6 bases and the V segment lost 4 bases, leaving 15 bases of the junction unmatched. The germline CDR1 and CDR2 sequences are SGHRS and YFSETQ. DNA for the CDR3: TGCGCCAGCAGCACTGAAGGACTAGCTCGAGTTCCCAATGAGCAGTTCTTC. Protein sequence: CASSTEGLARVPNEQFF.

This clonotype has more than one count but fewer than ten. J is TRBJ2-2 and V is TRBV12-3 or TRBV12-4; 8 positions agree with TRBD2. This CDR3 contains 14 residues. The V and J ends lost 5 bases and 4 bases, in that order; junction bases with no gene match: 3. CDR3 sequence: CASSGLAGTGELFF. The CDR3 region has the DNA TGTGCCAGCAGTGGGCTAGCGGGCACCGGGGAGCTGTTTTTT.

This chain joins TRBV7-3 and TRBJ2-3, with a weak D call TRBD1 (5 bases). V was cut by 5 bases and J by 2 bases, with 14 bases left in between. CDR1 is SGHTA and CDR2 is FQGTGA in the germline V gene. This CDR3 is built from 15 residues. CDR3 coding DNA: TGTGCCAGCAGCGAAGGGGCCGCCTCCACAGATACGCAGTATTTT. This translates into CASSEGAASTDTQYF.

This clonotype has just a few counts. The chain combines TRBV20-1 with TRBJ1-2; 8 positions match TRBD1. The CDR3 has 13 amino acids. Germline lookup yields CDR1 DFQATT and CDR2 SNEGSKA (reference sequence). CDR3 nucleotides: TGCAGCTTAACAGGGGGACTGGACTATGGCTACACCTTC. Its translation is CSLTGGLDYGYTF.

Concerning this clonotype itself: One base away lies a much larger clone, so this may be a sequencing read error. The chain uses TRBV10-3 and TRBJ2-1; tentatively, D is TRBD1 (6 bases). The CDR3 is 16 residues long. Per the germline V gene, CDR1 is ENHRY and CDR2 is SYGVKD. The CDR3 sequence is CTISDLDRPSYNEQFF. CDR3 in DNA: TGTACCATCAGTGACCTAGACAGGCCCTCCTACAATGAGCAGTTCTTC.

This clonotype came up a few times. The V and J genes are TRBV5-1 and TRBJ2-3; D is perhaps TRBD1 or TRBD2 (5 bases each). The CDR3 spans 14 residues. With 4 bases removed from V and 2 bases from J, the gap between germline ends came to 11 bases. CDR1 SGHRS and CDR2 YFSETQ come from the germline V gene. The CDR3 spells CASSGDRSTDTQYF. As DNA, the CDR3 is TGCGCCAGCAGCGGGGACCGATCCACAGATACGCAGTATTTT. The full variable domain, with the rest looked up from reference TRBV5-1 and TRBJ2-3, is KAGVTQTPRYLIKTRGQQVTLSCSPISGHRSVSWYQQTPGQGLQFLFEYFSETQRNKGNFPGRFSGRQFSNSRSEMNVSTLELGDSALYLCASSGDRSTDTQYFGPGTRLTVL.

This clonotype was seen only a few times. The chain carries TRBV20-1 and TRBJ2-1, with TRBD2 matching over 7 bases. The CDR3 has 14 residues. Germline V gene lookup returns CDR1 DFQATT and CDR2 SNEGSKA (reference sequence). The J segment lost 3 bases and the V segment lost 6 bases, leaving 8 bases of the junction unmatched. The CDR3 bases are TGCAGTGCCAAGCGGGGTGTTTTCTACAATGAGCAGTTCTTC. Residues: CSAKRGVFYNEQFF.